These 14 T cell receptor beta chains were sequenced from one sample in a study of shared T cell receptors in the human thymus (dated by TCRdb to the early 2020s). Libraries were built with the immunoSEQ multiplex PCR assay. TCRdb limited this immuneACCESS table to in-frame rearrangements with V and J called. A share of clones is missing; checked studies link under half to unresolved V genes, and the rest is unexplained. In all, the sample holds 540,000 or so clones, and approximately 80% of those were seen once. 0.013% of the sample is taken by the ten largest. These same data were also listed under a study on human thymus T cells.

Sequences were obtained from thymocytes. The receptors were sampled from a boy in the first two years of life with a congenital heart defect. Donor details come from another sample of the same person, matched by shared clones.

The chain links TRBV4-1 to TRBJ2-2; 8 nucleotides line up with TRBD2. The ends lost 4 bases at V and 6 bases at J; junction bases unmatched: 10. The germline V gene encodes CDR1 MGHRA and CDR2 YSYEKL. CDR3 size: 16 residues. In nucleotides, the CDR3 is TGCGCCAGCAGCCGAGGTCTATTCGGGGGGGCCGGGGAGCTGTTTTTT. Translating gives CASSRGLFGGAGELFF.

V is TRBV4-3 and J is TRBJ2-1, with 15 bases that match TRBD2. The CDR3 runs 21 residues. Germline-derived CDR1 and CDR2 are LGHNA and YSLEER. Trimming at V came to 1 base and at J to 2 bases, leaving 12 bases not matched to a gene. This chain's CDR3 is CASSQGAGLAGGNGPYNEQFF. The CDR3 DNA is TGCGCCAGCAGCCAAGGAGCGGGACTAGCGGGAGGCAACGGTCCCTACAATGAGCAGTTCTTC.

This rearrangement joins TRBV5-6 to TRBJ2-7; D perhaps matches TRBD2 (5 bases). The CDR3 length is 16 residues. CDR1 is SGHDT, CDR2 YYEEEE, per germline. V lost 3 bases to trimming and J lost 7 bases, with 23 bases between them. In DNA form, the CDR3 reads TGTGCCAGCAGCTCCCTTCCGGCGGCGGGTCTTGAGGAGCAGTACTTC. It codes for CASSSLPAAGLEEQYF.

The V call is TRBV7-9, the J call TRBJ2-7; 7 bases agree with TRBD1. The CDR3 covers 15 residues. V gave up 5 bases and J gave up 3 bases; unmatched junction bases: 10. Germline V gene sequence: CDR1 SEHNR, CDR2 FQNEAQ (reference sequence). The CDR3 protein is CASSTGQATFYEQYF. Written as DNA, the CDR3 is TGTGCCAGCAGCACAGGACAGGCTACCTTCTACGAGCAGTACTTC.

V is TRBV27 and J is TRBJ2-5, with 10 bases identical to TRBD2. This CDR3 has 15 residues. Trimming took 7 bases from V and 7 from J; bases not matched to a gene: 12. From germline, CDR1 is MNHEY and CDR2 SMNVEV (reference sequence). Written as DNA, the CDR3 is TGTGCCAGCACCGAGTGGACTAGCGGTCGGGGGACCCAGTACTTC. It yields the protein CASTEWTSGRGTQYF.

V gene TRBV5-6 combines with J gene TRBJ2-3; TRBD2 matches 14 bases. The V gene's germline CDR1 is SGHDT and CDR2 YYEEEE. The CDR3 loop spans 16 amino acids. V gave up 1 base and J gave up 10 bases; unmatched junction bases: 8. The CDR3 DNA reads as TGTGCCAGCAGCTTGCGACTAGCGGGAGGGCCTTATCCGCAGTATTTT. Its translation: CASSLRLAGGPYPQYF.

V usage is TRBV7-2 and J usage is TRBJ1-3; weak D call: TRBD1 (6 bases). The ends were cut back, 6 bases at V and 4 bases at J, with 16 bases in the middle. The CDR3 runs to 15 residues. Germline-derived CDR1 and CDR2 are SGHTA and FQGNSA. The CDR3 DNA sequence: TGTGCCAGCAGTCTACAGGGTCAGTCAGGAAACACCATATATTTT. As protein: CASSLQGQSGNTIYF.

The CDR3 loop is CASSQAPGQVAGELFF. For the CDR3, the DNA is TGTGCCAGCAGCCAGGCTCCTGGACAGGTCGCCGGGGAGCTGTTTTTT. The V gene is TRBV14, the J gene TRBJ2-2; TRBD1 matches at 7 bases. The CDR3 totals 16 residues. The germline gives CDR1 SGHDN, CDR2 FVKESK. J gave up 6 bases and V 3 bases, and 10 bases lay outside the gene matches.

The V and J genes are TRBV12-5 and TRBJ2-7; perhaps TRBD1 as D (6 bases). Trimming removed 6 bases from V and 5 bases from J, with 17 bases in between. In germline, CDR1 is LGHNT, CDR2 FRNRAP. The CDR3 contains 14 residues. Here the CDR3 DNA reads TGTGCTAGTGGGAAACGCAGGGGCCTGGACGAGCAGTACTTC. It translates to CASGKRRGLDEQYF.

The gene calls are TRBV7-9 and TRBJ2-7, with D tentatively TRBD1 (6 bases). V lost 5 bases and J 1 base, leaving 21 bases between the germline ends. The CDR3 covers 17 residues. CDR1 and CDR2 (germline): SEHNR, FQNEAQ (reference sequence). CDR3 region: CASSPPLRTDRSYEQYF. The CDR3 DNA follows: TGTGCCAGCAGCCCACCCTTAAGGACAGATCGATCCTACGAGCAGTACTTC.

In its sample, this clone was seen once. The genes are TRBV28 and TRBJ2-3, with 12 bases fitting TRBD1. The CDR3 is 17 amino acids. Trimming removed 4 bases from V and 8 bases from J; junction bases left unmatched: 13. The germline CDR1 and CDR2 sequences are MDHEN and SYDVKM. The CDR3 nucleotides are TGTGCCAGCAGTTCCGTCAACCGGGACAGGGGGCTCGGTACGCAGTATTTT. This translates into CASSSVNRDRGLGTQYF.

This clone was seen only a few times. The gene calls are TRBV4-3 and TRBJ2-3; 12 bases line up with TRBD1. After removal of 1 base from V and 4 bases from J, the junction contained 6 bases not matched to a gene. CDR1 and CDR2 (germline): LGHNA, YSLEER. The CDR3 runs 17 residues. The CDR3 sequence: CASSQVGGTGGADTQYF. The CDR3 nucleotides read TGCGCCAGCAGCCAAGTGGGCGGGACAGGGGGCGCAGATACGCAGTATTTT.

The rearrangement uses TRBV11-2 and TRBJ2-2, with 9 bases lining up with TRBD2. V gave up 5 bases and J gave up 0 bases; unmatched junction bases: 7. From germline, CDR1 is SGHAT and CDR2 FQNNGV. CDR3 size: 17 residues. CDR3 nucleotide sequence: TGTGCCAGCAGCCCCCAGACTAGCGGAACGAACACCGGGGAGCTGTTTTTT. This codes for CASSPQTSGTNTGELFF.

The rearrangement uses TRBV14 and TRBJ2-5, with D perhaps matching TRBD2 (6 bases). This CDR3 has 16 amino acids. V lost 5 bases, J lost 4 bases, and 20 bases lay in between. CDR1 and CDR2 from the germline V gene are SGHDN and FVKESK. CDR3 sequence: CASSVPVAEGGETQYF. In nucleotides, the CDR3 is TGTGCCAGCAGCGTTCCGGTAGCGGAAGGAGGAGAGACCCAGTACTTC.